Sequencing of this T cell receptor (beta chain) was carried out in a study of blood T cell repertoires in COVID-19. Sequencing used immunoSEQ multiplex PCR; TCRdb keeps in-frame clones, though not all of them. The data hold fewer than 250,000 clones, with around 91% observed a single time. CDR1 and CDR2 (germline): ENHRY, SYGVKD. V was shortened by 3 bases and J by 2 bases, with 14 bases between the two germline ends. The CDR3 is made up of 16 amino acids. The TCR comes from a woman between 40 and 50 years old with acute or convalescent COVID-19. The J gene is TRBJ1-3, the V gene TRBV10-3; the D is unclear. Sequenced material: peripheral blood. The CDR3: CAISDRRGWAGNTIYF. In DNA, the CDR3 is TGTGCCATCAGTGATCGTCGAGGGTGGGCTGGAAACACCATATATTTT.